The 31 T cell receptor beta chains below come from one sample, sequenced in a study of T cells after yellow fever vaccination. TCRdb reprocessed the 5' RACE reads via MiXCR and lists one record per CDR3 protein. The sample carries under 350,000 distinct CDR3 sequences, about 4% recorded once. The sequencing here drew on PBMCs, taken 5 days after the yellow fever booster vaccination. These receptors were obtained from a man aged 18 to 29 who received the YFV17D yellow fever vaccine.

The V and J genes are TRBV6-5 and TRBJ1-1; D uncertain. V was pared by 2 bases and J by 5 bases, with 9 bases between. The CDR3 is made up of 13 amino acids. The germline V gene encodes CDR1 MNHEY and CDR2 SVGAGI. The CDR3 region has the DNA TGTGCCAGCAGTTACGGCGGCTCTACTGAAGCTTTCTTT. Protein sequence: CASSYGGSTEAFF.

V and J are TRBV5-1 and TRBJ1-6; unclear D gene. V gave up 0 bases and J gave up 7 bases, with 11 bases separating them. Germline V lookup: CDR1 SGHRS, CDR2 YFSETQ. The CDR3 runs 15 residues. The CDR3 loop is CASSLGTPANSPLHF. For the CDR3, the DNA is TGCGCCAGCAGCTTGGGGACCCCAGCGAATTCACCCCTCCACTTT. Together with reference TRBV5-1 and TRBJ1-6, the CDR3 gives the full variable domain: KAGVTQTPRYLIKTRGQQVTLSCSPISGHRSVSWYQQTPGQGLQFLFEYFSETQRNKGNFPGRFSGRQFSNSRSEMNVSTLELGDSALYLCASSLGTPANSPLHFGNGTRLTVT.

This chain uses TRBV14 with TRBJ2-1; 8 bases map to TRBD1. The trim removed 4 bases at V and 6 bases at J, leaving 8 bases unmatched. The length of the CDR3 is 15 residues. CDR1 is SGHDN, CDR2 FVKESK, per germline. CDR3 in amino acids: CASSPLQGAINEQFF. The CDR3 DNA sequence: TGTGCCAGCAGCCCTCTGCAGGGGGCTATCAATGAGCAGTTCTTC.

This clonotype was seen a few times. The rearrangement links TRBV5-1 to TRBJ2-2; TRBD1 matches 7 bases. V shed 9 bases, J shed 4 bases, and the junction held 9 bases outside the gene matches. The germline gives CDR1 SGHRS, CDR2 YFSETQ. This CDR3 has 14 amino acids. The DNA of the CDR3 is TGCGCCACCAACCTAGGGACAGTCACCGGGGAGCTGTTTTTT. This gives the protein CATNLGTVTGELFF.

V usage is TRBV7-9 and J usage is TRBJ1-2; D may be TRBD1 (5 bases). CDR3 length: 15 amino acids. Germline V gene lookup returns CDR1 SEHNR and CDR2 FQNEAQ (reference sequence). Trimming removed 1 base from V and 1 base from J, with 10 bases in between. CDR3 nucleotides: TGTGCCAGCAGCTTAGGGCCAGGGTATAACTATGGCTACACCTTC. It specifies CASSLGPGYNYGYTF.

This clonotype was observed a handful of times. The CDR3 nucleotides read TGTGCCAGCAGCAGACCCGACAAGTATTTTTACACTGAAGCTTTCTTT. This translates into CASSRPDKYFYTEAFF. V gene TRBV5-4 combines with J gene TRBJ1-1; D call uncertain. The CDR3 contains 16 residues. The V end lost 4 bases, the J end lost 3 bases, and 19 bases lay between the germline ends. Germline V CDR1 and CDR2: SGHNT, YYREEE (reference sequence).

This clonotype was picked up a small number of times. V and J are TRBV19 and TRBJ2-6; tentative D call: TRBD1 (5 bases). The germline CDR1 and CDR2 sequences are LNHDA and SQIVND (reference sequence). Trimming stripped 3 bases from V and 0 bases from J, with 9 bases between. CDR3 size: 16 residues. The CDR3 sequence: CASSIQGISGANVLTF. The CDR3 DNA reads TGTGCCAGTAGTATTCAGGGTATCTCTGGGGCCAACGTCCTGACTTTC.

This clonotype has more than one count but fewer than ten. This chain links TRBV4-2 with TRBJ2-7, with D possibly matching TRBD2 (6 bases). Germline lookup yields CDR1 LGHNA and CDR2 YNFKEQ. Trimming stripped 0 bases from V and 1 base from J, with 13 bases between. The CDR3 is 16 amino acids. The CDR3 DNA reads as TGTGCCAGCAGCCAAGAACGGGGGACTTATTCCTACGAGCAGTACTTC. Its translation is CASSQERGTYSYEQYF.

The sample holds a few counts of this clonotype. The rearrangement links TRBV7-9 to TRBJ1-1; a possible D gene is TRBD1 (5 bases). Germline V gene sequence: CDR1 SEHNR, CDR2 FQNEAQ (reference sequence). Trimming removed 4 bases from V and 4 bases from J, with 16 bases in between. The CDR3 consists of 15 residues. The DNA for the CDR3 is TGTGCCAGCAGCTCCGGACACTCCCTATTCACTGAAGCTTTCTTT. It specifies CASSSGHSLFTEAFF.

The chain joins TRBV7-2 to TRBJ2-7, with 9 bases identical to TRBD2. Germline assignment: CDR1 SGHTA and CDR2 FQGNSA. This CDR3 spans 14 amino acids. V was pared by 3 bases and J by 4 bases, with 4 bases of the junction left unmatched. CDR3 residues: CASSFSGGSYEQYV. Here the CDR3 DNA reads TGTGCCAGCAGCTTTAGCGGGGGCAGTTACGAGCAGTACGTC.

This clonotype was picked up a small number of times. In DNA, the CDR3 is TGTGCCAGCAGCATAGCGGGGGGCGCCTACGAGCAGTACTTC. Protein product: CASSIAGGAYEQYF. The chain is built from TRBV9 and TRBJ2-7; the match to TRBD2 covers 10 bases. The J segment lost 2 bases and the V segment lost 4 bases, leaving 3 bases of the junction unmatched. This CDR3 is 14 amino acids long. Germline assignment: CDR1 SGDLS and CDR2 YYNGEE.

V usage is TRBV6-2 or TRBV6-3 and J usage is TRBJ2-2; D may be TRBD1 (6 bases). The CDR3 loop spans 16 amino acids. CDR1 is MNHEY and CDR2 is SVGEGT in the germline V gene. Deletions cut 7 bases from V and 5 bases from J, with 20 bases between. CDR3 residues: CASNLRQAQGTGELFF. The CDR3 DNA follows: TGTGCCAGCAATCTCAGACAGGCCCAGGGGACCGGGGAGCTGTTTTTT.

J is TRBJ2-3 and V is TRBV5-5; D tentatively reads TRBD1 or TRBD2 (5 bases each). The CDR3 is 14 residues long. Germline V lookup: CDR1 SGHKS, CDR2 YYEKEE (reference sequence). Trimming removed 3 bases from V and 2 bases from J, with 10 bases in between. CDR3 bases: TGTGCCAGCAGCTCGGGACGACCCACAGATACGCAGTATTTT. Residues: CASSSGRPTDTQYF.

This clonotype was seen a handful of times. V and J are TRBV28 and TRBJ1-6; D gene uncertain. V lost 8 bases and J lost 0, with 11 bases in between. From germline, CDR1 is MDHEN and CDR2 SYDVKM. CDR3 length equals 15 residues. CDR3 sequence (DNA): TGTGCCAGCTTGAGGTCCAGCTCCTATAATTCACCCCTCCACTTT. Amino acid sequence: CASLRSSSYNSPLHF.

This clonotype was observed a handful of times. This chain links TRBV20-1 with TRBJ1-5; the D is unclear. The CDR3 spans 16 residues. Germline V lookup: CDR1 DFQATT, CDR2 SNEGSKA (reference sequence). The germline V and J ends were trimmed by 0 bases and 0 bases, with 12 bases remaining between them. This CDR3 is CSARDEAGSSNQPQHF. The CDR3 DNA reads as TGCAGTGCTAGAGATGAGGCAGGAAGTAGCAATCAGCCCCAGCATTTT.

The chain couples TRBV6-1 to TRBJ1-5; 7 positions agree with TRBD1. The CDR3 is made up of 15 amino acids. After removal of 5 bases from V and 6 bases from J, the junction contained 10 bases not matched to a gene. CDR1 is MNHNS, CDR2 SASEGT, per germline. This CDR3 is CASSRGREGAQPQHF. CDR3 DNA: TGTGCCAGCAGTCGGGGCAGGGAGGGGGCTCAGCCCCAGCATTTT.

The rearrangement uses TRBV7-9 and TRBJ2-3; 9 nucleotides agree with TRBD1. Unmatched junction bases numbered 8, after V lost 5 bases and J lost 2 bases. The CDR3 is made up of 16 amino acids. In germline, CDR1 is SEHNR, CDR2 FQNEAQ (reference sequence). In DNA form, the CDR3 reads TGTGCCAGCAGCATAGTGGGGACAGGGATCACAGATACGCAGTATTTT. It translates to CASSIVGTGITDTQYF.

The DNA for the CDR3 is TGTGCCAGCAGCTACACTCAGGGAGCTGGGGCCAACGTCCTGACTTTC. Its protein is CASSYTQGAGANVLTF. The chain employs TRBV5-4 and TRBJ2-6; D tentatively reads TRBD1 or TRBD2 (5 bases each). Between the trimmed V and J ends, which lost 3 bases and 2 bases, there was a span of 12 bases. The CDR3 runs 16 residues. CDR1 is SGHNT, CDR2 YYREEE, per germline (reference sequence). The variable domain in full, completed from reference TRBV5-4 and TRBJ2-6, reads ETGVTQSPTHLIKTRGQQVTLRCSSQSGHNTVSWYQQALGQGPQFIFQYYREEENGRGNFPPRFSGLQFPNYSSELNVNALELDDSALYLCASSYTQGAGANVLTFGAGSRLTVL.

The chain has TRBV6-2 or TRBV6-3 and TRBJ2-1, with 7 bases fitting TRBD1. The CDR3 sequence is 13 residues long. Germline-derived CDR1 and CDR2 are MNHEY and SVGEGT. V was pared by 9 bases and J by 6 bases, with 8 bases of the junction left unmatched. CDR3 sequence reads: CASMGQTVNEQFF. CDR3 nucleotides: TGTGCCAGTATGGGACAGACAGTCAATGAGCAGTTCTTC.

This clonotype was counted only a few times. The J gene is TRBJ1-2, the V gene TRBV7-2, with D maybe TRBD1 (5 bases). Looked up from germline, CDR1 is SGHTA and CDR2 is FQGNSA. The CDR3 sequence is 16 residues long. The ends were cut back, 2 bases at V and 4 bases at J, with 17 bases in the middle. Written as DNA, the CDR3 is TGTGCCAGCAGCTTAAGCTCGGTAGGGGTTATCTATGGCTACACCTTC. Translated, it gives CASSLSSVGVIYGYTF.

This clonotype was counted only a few times. The rearrangement uses TRBV6-5 and TRBJ1-1, with 7 nucleotides matching TRBD1. The CDR3 extends over 14 amino acids. Losses at the gene ends were 4 bases for V and 1 base for J; bases not matched to a gene: 3. Per the germline V gene, CDR1 is MNHEY and CDR2 is SVGAGI. This CDR3 reads CASSLQGRNTEAFF. Written as DNA, the CDR3 is TGTGCCAGCAGTTTACAGGGGAGGAACACTGAAGCTTTCTTT.

V gene TRBV7-9 combines with J gene TRBJ1-3, with D tentatively TRBD1 (5 bases). The CDR3 runs 18 residues. CDR1 and CDR2 from the germline V gene are SEHNR and FQNEAQ (reference sequence). Trimming cost V 5 bases and J 0 bases, with 20 bases left between them. CDR3 bases: TGTGCCAGCAGCCCCCCGGTTCACGGGGGACCCTCTGGAAACACCATATATTTT. Encoded protein: CASSPPVHGGPSGNTIYF.

The chain carries TRBV28 and TRBJ1-3; D is ambiguous. V was pared by 0 bases and J by 1 base, with 10 bases between. Per the germline V gene, CDR1 is MDHEN and CDR2 is SYDVKM. The CDR3 loop spans 16 amino acids. CDR3 coding DNA: TGTGCCAGCAGTTTATGGGACGGTGGATCTGGAAACACCATATATTTT. Protein product: CASSLWDGGSGNTIYF.

The rearrangement joins TRBV3-1 to TRBJ2-3, with 7 nucleotides matching TRBD2. Germline assignment: CDR1 LGHDT and CDR2 YNNKEL (reference sequence). The V and J ends lost 2 bases and 2 bases, in that order; junction bases with no gene match: 7. CDR3 length equals 16 residues. The CDR3 protein is CASSQYGKRDTDTQYF. For the CDR3, the DNA is TGTGCCAGCAGCCAATATGGGAAGCGGGACACAGATACGCAGTATTTT.

The chain couples TRBV27 to TRBJ2-7; TRBD1 matches 7 bases. Trimming removed 4 bases from V and 4 bases from J; junction bases left unmatched: 7. The CDR3 has 14 amino acids. Per the germline V gene, CDR1 is MNHEY and CDR2 is SMNVEV (reference sequence). CDR3 DNA: TGTGCCAGCAGTTCGGGCAGGGGGAAATACGAGCAGTACGTC. This sequence encodes CASSSGRGKYEQYV.

This clonotype has only a few counts. V usage is TRBV11-2 and J usage is TRBJ1-1; D is ambiguous. With 0 bases removed from V and 11 bases from J, the gap between germline ends came to 7 bases. Germline V gene data show CDR1 as SGHAT and CDR2 as FQNNGV. There are 11 residues in the CDR3. In DNA, the CDR3 is TGTGCCAGCAGCTTAGATCGAAGCGCTTTCTTT. It is translated as CASSLDRSAFF.

This clonotype was counted only a few times. The rearrangement links TRBV27 to TRBJ2-2, with D perhaps matching TRBD2 (6 bases). The CDR3 runs 16 residues. CDR1 and CDR2 from the germline V gene are MNHEY and SMNVEV (reference sequence). Trimming pared 4 bases from V and 8 bases from J, leaving 20 bases between. The CDR3 bases are TGTGCCAGCAGTTCCCAGACTAGATTGAGTACGGGGGAGCTGTTTTTT. It is translated as CASSSQTRLSTGELFF.

This clonotype occurred many times. The V and J genes are TRBV6-5 and TRBJ2-6, with D possibly called TRBD1 or TRBD2 (5 bases each). The germline gives CDR1 MNHEY, CDR2 SVGAGI. CDR3 length: 14 residues. V was trimmed by 6 bases and J by 0 bases, leaving 6 bases between them. The CDR3 nucleotides are TGTGCCAGCAGCGGGGCCTCTGGGGCCAACGTCCTGACTTTC. Residues: CASSGASGANVLTF.

There are a few counts of this clonotype. The chain joins TRBV5-6 to TRBJ2-2; 12 bases agree with TRBD1. In germline, CDR1 is SGHDT, CDR2 YYEEEE. The CDR3 contains 15 residues. The junction had 3 bases not matched to a gene; V was cut back by 3 bases and J by 6 bases. The CDR3 nucleotides are TGTGCCAGCAGCTGGGGACAGGGGGCCGCCGGGGAGCTGTTTTTT. Translating it yields CASSWGQGAAGELFF.

This clonotype was seen repeatedly, ten times or more. This CDR3 reads CASSGPGGDNQPQHF. DNA for the CDR3: TGTGCCAGCAGTGGACCTGGGGGGGATAATCAGCCCCAGCATTTT. This chain connects TRBV25-1 to TRBJ1-5, with TRBD1 as a possible D gene (5 bases). The CDR3 has 15 amino acids. Germline V CDR1 and CDR2: MGHDK, SYGVNS. V was pared by 4 bases and J by 4 bases, with 14 bases between.

This clonotype was seen at least ten times. The chain combines TRBV24-1 with TRBJ1-1; D may be TRBD1 (5 bases). From germline, CDR1 is KGHDR and CDR2 SFDVKD. Deletions cut 3 bases from V and 1 base from J, with 11 bases between. This CDR3 has 15 residues. Here the CDR3 DNA reads TGTGCCACCAGTGATCCACGGGACGGGAACACTGAAGCTTTCTTT. Encoded protein: CATSDPRDGNTEAFF.